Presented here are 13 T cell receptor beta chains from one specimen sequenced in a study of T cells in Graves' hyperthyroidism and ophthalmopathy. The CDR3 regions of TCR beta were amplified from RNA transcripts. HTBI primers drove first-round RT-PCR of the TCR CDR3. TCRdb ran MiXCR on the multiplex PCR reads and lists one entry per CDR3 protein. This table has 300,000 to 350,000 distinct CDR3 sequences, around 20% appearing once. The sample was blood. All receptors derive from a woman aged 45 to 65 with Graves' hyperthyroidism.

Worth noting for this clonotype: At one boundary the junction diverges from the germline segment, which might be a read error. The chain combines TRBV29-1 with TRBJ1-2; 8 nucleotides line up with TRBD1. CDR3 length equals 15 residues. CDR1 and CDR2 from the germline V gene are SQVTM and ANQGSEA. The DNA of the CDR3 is TGCAACGTTGAAGAACCCCGGACAGGGAGATATGGCTACACCTTC. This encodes CNVEEPRTGRYGYTF.

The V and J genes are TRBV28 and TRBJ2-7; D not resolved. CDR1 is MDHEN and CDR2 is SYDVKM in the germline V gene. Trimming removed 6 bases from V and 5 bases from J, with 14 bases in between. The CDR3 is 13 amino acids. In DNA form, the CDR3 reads TGTGCCAGCAGAAACAAAGGACCTCACGAGCAGTACTTC. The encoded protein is CASRNKGPHEQYF. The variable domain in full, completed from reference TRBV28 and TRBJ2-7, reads DVKVTQSSRYLVKRTGEKVFLECVQDMDHENMFWYRQDPGLGLRLIYFSYDVKMKEKGDIPEGYSVSREKKERFSLILESASTNQTSMYLCASRNKGPHEQYFGPGTRLTVT.

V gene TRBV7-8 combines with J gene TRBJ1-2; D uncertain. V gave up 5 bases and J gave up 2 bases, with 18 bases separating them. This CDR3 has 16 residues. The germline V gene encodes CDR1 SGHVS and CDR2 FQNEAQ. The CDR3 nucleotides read TGTGCCAGCAGCCGCTTAAGGAAGGGCCAAAACTATGGCTACACCTTC. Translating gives CASSRLRKGQNYGYTF.

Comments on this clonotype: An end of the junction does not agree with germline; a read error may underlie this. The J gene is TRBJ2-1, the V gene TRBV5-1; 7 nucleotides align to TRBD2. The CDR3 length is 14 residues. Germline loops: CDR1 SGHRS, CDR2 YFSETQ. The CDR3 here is CVSSLGGAYNEQFF. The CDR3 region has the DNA TGCGTCAGCAGCTTGGGAGGGGCTTACAATGAGCAGTTCTTC.

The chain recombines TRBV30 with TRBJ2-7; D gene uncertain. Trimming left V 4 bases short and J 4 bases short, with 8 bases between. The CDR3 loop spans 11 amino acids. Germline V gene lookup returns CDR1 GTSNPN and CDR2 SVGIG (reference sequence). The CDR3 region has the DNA TGTGCCTGGAAGAAGAGTTACGAGCAGTACTTC. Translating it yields CAWKKSYEQYF.

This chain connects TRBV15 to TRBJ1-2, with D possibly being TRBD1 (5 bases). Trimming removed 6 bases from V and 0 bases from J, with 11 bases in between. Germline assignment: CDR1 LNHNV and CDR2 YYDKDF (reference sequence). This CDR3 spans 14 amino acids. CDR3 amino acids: CATRPGPPNYGYTF. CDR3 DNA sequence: TGTGCCACCAGACCGGGACCTCCTAACTATGGCTACACCTTC. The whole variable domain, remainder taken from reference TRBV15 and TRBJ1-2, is DAMVIQNPRYQVTQFGKPVTLSCSQTLNHNVMYWYQQKSSQAPKLLFHYYDKDFNNEADTPDNFQSRRPNTSFCFLDIRSPGLGDTAMYLCATRPGPPNYGYTFGSGTRLTVV.

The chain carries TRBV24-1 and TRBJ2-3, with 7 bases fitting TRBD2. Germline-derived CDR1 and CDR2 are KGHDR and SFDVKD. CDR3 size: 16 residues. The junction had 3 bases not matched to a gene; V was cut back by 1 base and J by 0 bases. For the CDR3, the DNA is TGTGCCACCAGTGATTTTAGCGGGTCTAGCACAGATACGCAGTATTTT. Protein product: CATSDFSGSSTDTQYF.

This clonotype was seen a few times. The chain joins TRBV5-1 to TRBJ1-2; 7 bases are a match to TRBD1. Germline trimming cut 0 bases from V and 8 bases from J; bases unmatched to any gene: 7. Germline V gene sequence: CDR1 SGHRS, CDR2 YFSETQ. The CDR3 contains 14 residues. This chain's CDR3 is CASSLARGSDGYTF. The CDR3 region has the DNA TGCGCCAGCAGCTTGGCCAGGGGGTCGGACGGCTACACCTTC.

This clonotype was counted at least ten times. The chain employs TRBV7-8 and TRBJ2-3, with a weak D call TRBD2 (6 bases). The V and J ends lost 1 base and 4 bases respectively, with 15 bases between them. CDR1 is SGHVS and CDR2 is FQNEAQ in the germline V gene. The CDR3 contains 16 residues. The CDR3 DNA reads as TGTGCCAGCAGCTTAGGGCGACTAGTTAGGGCAGATACGCAGTATTTT. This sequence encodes CASSLGRLVRADTQYF.

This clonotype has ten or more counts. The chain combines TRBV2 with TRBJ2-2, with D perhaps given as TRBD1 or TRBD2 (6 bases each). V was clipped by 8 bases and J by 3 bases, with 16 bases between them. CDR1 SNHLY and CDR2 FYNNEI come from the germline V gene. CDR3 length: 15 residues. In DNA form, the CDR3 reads TGTGCCAGCCATTCACAGGGACTGGACACCGGGGAGCTGTTTTTT. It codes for CASHSQGLDTGELFF.

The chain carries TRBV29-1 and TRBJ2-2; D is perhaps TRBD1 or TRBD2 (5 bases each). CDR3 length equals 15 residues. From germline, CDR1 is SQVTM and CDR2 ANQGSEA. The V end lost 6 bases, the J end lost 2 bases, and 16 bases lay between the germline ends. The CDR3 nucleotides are TGCAGCGTCGTGTTCGGGGCGGTCAACACCGGGGAGCTGTTTTTT. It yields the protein CSVVFGAVNTGELFF.

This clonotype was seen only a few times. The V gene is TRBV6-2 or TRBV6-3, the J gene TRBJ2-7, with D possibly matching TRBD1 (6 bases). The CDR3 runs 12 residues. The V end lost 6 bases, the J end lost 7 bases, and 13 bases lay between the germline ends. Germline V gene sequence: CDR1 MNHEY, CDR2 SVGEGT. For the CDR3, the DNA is TGTGCCAGCAGAACCGGGACAAGTGAGCAGTACTTC. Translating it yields CASRTGTSEQYF.

CDR3 region: CASSLESSGDTQYF. The CDR3 nucleotides read TGTGCCAGCAGCTTAGAAAGTTCGGGCGATACGCAGTATTTT. V usage is TRBV11-2 and J usage is TRBJ2-3; D is ambiguous. Trimming removed 0 bases at V and 6 bases at J, with 10 bases between. The germline V gene has CDR1 SGHAT and CDR2 FQNNGV. This CDR3 contains 14 residues.